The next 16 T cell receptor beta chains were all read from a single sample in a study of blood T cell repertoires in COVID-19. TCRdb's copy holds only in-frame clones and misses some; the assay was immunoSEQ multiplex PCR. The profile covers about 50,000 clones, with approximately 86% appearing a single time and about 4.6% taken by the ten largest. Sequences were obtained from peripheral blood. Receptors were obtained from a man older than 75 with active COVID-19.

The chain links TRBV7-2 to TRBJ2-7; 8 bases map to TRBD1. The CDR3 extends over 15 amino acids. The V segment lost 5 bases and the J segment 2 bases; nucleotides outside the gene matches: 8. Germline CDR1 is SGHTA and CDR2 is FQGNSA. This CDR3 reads CASSPDRGITYEQYF. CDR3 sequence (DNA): TGTGCCAGCAGCCCAGACAGGGGTATAACCTACGAGCAGTACTTC.

The CDR3 loop is CASSLAPFSGMNTGELFF. The CDR3 region has the DNA TGTGCCAGCAGCTTAGCCCCCTTTAGCGGGATGAACACCGGGGAGCTGTTTTTT. V usage is TRBV7-8 and J usage is TRBJ2-2; 8 nucleotides align to TRBD2. J lost 1 base, V lost 0 bases, and 7 bases had no gene match. This CDR3 has 18 residues. CDR1 SGHVS and CDR2 FQNEAQ come from the germline V gene.

CDR3 sequence reads: CAISEQGGGMGTEAFF. In nucleotides, the CDR3 is TGTGCCATCAGTGAACAGGGGGGCGGTATGGGCACTGAAGCTTTCTTT. V usage is TRBV10-3 and J usage is TRBJ1-1, with 8 bases identical to TRBD1. The V gene's germline CDR1 is ENHRY and CDR2 SYGVKD. V was clipped by 3 bases and J by 4 bases; unmatched bases: 10. The CDR3 runs to 16 residues.

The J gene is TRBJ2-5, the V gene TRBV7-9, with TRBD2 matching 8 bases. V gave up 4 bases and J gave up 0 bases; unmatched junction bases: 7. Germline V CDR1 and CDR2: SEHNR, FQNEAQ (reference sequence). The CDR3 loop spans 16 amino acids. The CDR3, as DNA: TGTGCCAGCAGCTACGGACTAGCAGCATACCAAGAGACCCAGTACTTC. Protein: CASSYGLAAYQETQYF.

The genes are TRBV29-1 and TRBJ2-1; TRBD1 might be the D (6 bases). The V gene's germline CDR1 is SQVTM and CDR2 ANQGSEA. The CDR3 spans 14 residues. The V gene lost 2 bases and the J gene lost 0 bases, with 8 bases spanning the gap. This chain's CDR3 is CSVERGSSYNEQFF. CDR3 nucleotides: TGCAGCGTTGAAAGGGGGTCCTCCTACAATGAGCAGTTCTTC.

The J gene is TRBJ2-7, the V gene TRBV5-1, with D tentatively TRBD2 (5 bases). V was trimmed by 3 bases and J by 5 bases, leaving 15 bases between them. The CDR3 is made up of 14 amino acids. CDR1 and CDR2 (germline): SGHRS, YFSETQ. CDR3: CASSSSGGRHEQYF. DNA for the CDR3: TGCGCCAGCAGCTCGAGCGGAGGTCGGCACGAGCAGTACTTC.

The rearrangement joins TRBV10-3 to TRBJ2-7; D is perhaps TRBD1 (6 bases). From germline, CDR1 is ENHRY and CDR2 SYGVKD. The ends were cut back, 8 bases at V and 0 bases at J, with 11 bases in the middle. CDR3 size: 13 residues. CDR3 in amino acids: CAIGRQDSYEQYF. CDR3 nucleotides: TGTGCCATCGGACGACAGGACTCCTACGAGCAGTACTTC.

CDR3 protein: CASSMTGEVTYEQYF. The DNA of the CDR3 is TGTGCCAGTAGTATGACAGGGGAAGTCACCTACGAGCAGTACTTC. The chain joins TRBV19 to TRBJ2-7; 8 bases agree with TRBD1. Per the germline V gene, CDR1 is LNHDA and CDR2 is SQIVND (reference sequence). CDR3 length: 15 residues. V trimming: 3 bases; J trimming: 2 bases; junction bases outside the gene matches: 6.

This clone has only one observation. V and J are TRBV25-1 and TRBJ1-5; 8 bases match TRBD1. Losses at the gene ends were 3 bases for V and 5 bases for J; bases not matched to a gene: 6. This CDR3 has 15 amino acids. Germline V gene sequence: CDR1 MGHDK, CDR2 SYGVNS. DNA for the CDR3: TGTGCCAGCAGTGATTCGGACAGGGTAGATCAGCCCCAGCATTTT. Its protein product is CASSDSDRVDQPQHF.

The CDR3 sequence is CASSSGSGETQYF. DNA of the CDR3: TGTGCCAGCAGCAGCGGGAGTGGGGAGACCCAGTACTTC. This sequence joins TRBV12-3 or TRBV12-4 and TRBJ2-5; 8 nucleotides match TRBD2. The CDR3 loop spans 13 amino acids. V was pared by 6 bases and J by 5 bases, with 5 bases of the junction left unmatched.

The CDR3 DNA is TGTGCCAGCAGCGACTCCGGGGAGCTGTTTTTT. It yields the protein CASSDSGELFF. V is TRBV9 and J is TRBJ2-2; no clear D. There are 11 residues in the CDR3. V was shortened by 3 bases and J by 6 bases, with 3 bases between the two germline ends. Germline V gene data show CDR1 as SGDLS and CDR2 as YYNGEE.

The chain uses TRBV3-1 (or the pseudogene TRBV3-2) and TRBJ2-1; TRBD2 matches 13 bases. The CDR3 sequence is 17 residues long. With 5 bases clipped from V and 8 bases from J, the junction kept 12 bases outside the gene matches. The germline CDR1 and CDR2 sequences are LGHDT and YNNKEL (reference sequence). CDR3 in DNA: TGTGCCAGCAGCGTAGGACTAGCGGGAGTATATACCGATGAGCAGTTCTTC. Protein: CASSVGLAGVYTDEQFF.

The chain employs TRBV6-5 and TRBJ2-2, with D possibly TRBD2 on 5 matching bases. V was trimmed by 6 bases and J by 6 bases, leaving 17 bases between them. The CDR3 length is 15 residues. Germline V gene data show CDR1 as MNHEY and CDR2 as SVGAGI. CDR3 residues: CASSPDLVEAGELFF. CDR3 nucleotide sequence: TGTGCCAGCAGCCCGGACCTTGTGGAGGCCGGGGAGCTGTTTTTT.

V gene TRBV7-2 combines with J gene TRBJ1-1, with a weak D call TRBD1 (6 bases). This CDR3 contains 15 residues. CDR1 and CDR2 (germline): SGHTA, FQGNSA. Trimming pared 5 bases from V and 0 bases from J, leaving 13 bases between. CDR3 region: CASSAGGAMNTEAFF. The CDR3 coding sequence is TGTGCCAGCAGCGCGGGGGGGGCAATGAACACTGAAGCTTTCTTT.

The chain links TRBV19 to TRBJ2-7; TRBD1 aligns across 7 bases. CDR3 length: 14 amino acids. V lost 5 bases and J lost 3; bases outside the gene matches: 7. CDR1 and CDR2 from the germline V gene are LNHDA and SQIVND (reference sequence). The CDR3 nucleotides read TGTGCCAGTAGTCCGGGACAGAAGATCTACGAGCAGTACTTC. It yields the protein CASSPGQKIYEQYF. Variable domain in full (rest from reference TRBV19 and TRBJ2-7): DGGITQSPKYLFRKEGQNVTLSCEQNLNHDAMYWYRQDPGQGLRLIYYSQIVNDFQKGDIAEGYSVSREKKESFPLTVTSAQKNPTAFYLCASSPGQKIYEQYFGPGTRLTVT.

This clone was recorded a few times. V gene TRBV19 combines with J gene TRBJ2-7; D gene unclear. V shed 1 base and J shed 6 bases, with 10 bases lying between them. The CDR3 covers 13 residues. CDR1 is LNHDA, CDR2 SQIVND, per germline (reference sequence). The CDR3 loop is CASSIGGSGEQYF. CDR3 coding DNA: TGTGCCAGTAGTATAGGTGGCAGTGGCGAGCAGTACTTC.